This T cell receptor (beta chain) was captured in a study of molecular identifiers for immune sequencing clone quantification. Study conclusions and caveats: Whereas clones above 20 RNA copies held under 1% of naive-cell molecules, they held over 99% of effector molecules.

Each CDR3 protein gets one entry after TCRdb re-called the PCR reads with MiXCR. Of roughly 7,700 distinct CDR3 sequences in the sample, approximately 31% are singletons; the top ten hold approximately 5.6%. The germline V and J ends were trimmed by 1 base and 4 bases, with 14 bases remaining between them. Germline CDR1 reads MGHRA; CDR2 reads YSYEKL. CDR3 length: 15 amino acids. As for this clonotype: Its antigen is as yet unknown.

Sequenced input: naive CD8+ T cells from blood, with Jurkat cell RNA spiked in. Subset reported: FACS-sorted CD8+CD4-CCR7+CD45RA+ naive T cells. The TCR comes from a human donor in good health. Some libraries in this study had Jurkat cell RNA spiked in. The chain links TRBV4-1 to TRBJ2-7; D is possibly TRBD1 or TRBD2 (6 bases each). CDR3 nucleotides: TGCGCCAGCAGCCAAGTGACAGGCCGGGAGTACGAGCAGTACTTC. Its translation: CASSQVTGREYEQYF.